Presented here are 21 T cell receptor beta chains from one specimen sequenced in a study of T cells expressing NK-cell markers. TCRdb reanalyzed the 5' RACE reads, giving one entry per CDR3 protein sequence and no DNA. The sample holds 200,000 to 300,000 distinct CDR3 sequences. The sequenced sample was blood T cells: a sorted CD56 or NKG2C T cell subset, CD4+ or CD8+ T cells, or bulk PBMC T cells (not recorded which). The source of these receptors is a man in his late teens or twenties in good health.

This chain links TRBV6-1 with TRBJ2-7; TCRdb names TRBD1, which stays unverified in the absence of DNA. From germline, CDR1 is MNHNS and CDR2 SASEGT. CDR3 length equals 15 residues. CDR3 sequence: CASRPTGTGSYEQYF.

The rearrangement joins TRBV20-1 to TRBJ2-7; TCRdb's D call, TRBD1, is unchecked because there is no DNA. The length of the CDR3 is 14 residues. Germline loops: CDR1 DFQATT, CDR2 SNEGSKA (reference sequence). The CDR3 here is CSARDSRVAYEQYF.

The chain employs TRBV20-1 and TRBJ2-7; TCRdb indicates TRBD2, and absent DNA this call remains unverified. The V gene's germline CDR1 is DFQATT and CDR2 SNEGSKA (reference sequence). The CDR3 length is 15 residues. The CDR3 here is CSARDLRRETYEQYF.

The rearrangement uses TRBV7-9 and TRBJ2-1. CDR1 and CDR2 from the germline V gene are SEHNR and FQNEAQ (reference sequence). This CDR3 comprises 11 residues. The CDR3: CASTPLREQFF. Full variable domain (missing parts from reference TRBV7-9 and TRBJ2-1): DTGVSQNPRHKITKRGQNVTFRCDPISEHNRLYWYRQTLGQGPEFLTYFQNEAQLEKSRLLSDRFSAERPKGSFSTLEIQRTEQGDSAMYLCASTPLREQFFGPGTRLTVL.

V usage is TRBV10-3 and J usage is TRBJ2-2; the D call of TRBD2 rests on TCRdb alone, since no DNA is present to check it. Germline CDR1 and CDR2: ENHRY and SYGVKD. The CDR3 spans 17 residues. CDR3 protein: CAISGSPSGSPTGELFF.

V and J are TRBV12-3 or TRBV12-4 and TRBJ2-1; TCRdb indicates TRBD1, and absent DNA this call remains unverified. The CDR3 consists of 15 residues. CDR3 loop: CASSYPGRGIKEQFF.

The chain's CDR3 is CAWKSQVRSEQFF. The chain has TRBV30 and TRBJ2-1; as DNA is missing, the TRBD2 call by TCRdb cannot be tested. Per germline, CDR1 GTSNPN and CDR2 SVGIG (reference sequence). This CDR3 spans 13 amino acids.

The V and J genes are TRBV5-1 and TRBJ2-3. Germline CDR1 is SGHRS and CDR2 is YFSETQ. The CDR3 is 14 amino acids. Here the CDR3 reads CASSLGMDADTQYF.

This chain uses TRBV9 with TRBJ2-1; the TCRdb call, TRBD2, lacks DNA for checking. The CDR3 loop spans 15 amino acids. From germline, CDR1 is SGDLS and CDR2 YYNGEE. CDR3 sequence: CASSVEGGMRNEQFF.

V is TRBV18 and J is TRBJ2-1; as DNA is missing, the TRBD1 call by TCRdb cannot be tested. Looked up from germline, CDR1 is KGHSH and CDR2 is LQKENI. This CDR3 has 15 amino acids. This chain's CDR3 is CASSPKRDIYNEQFF.

This rearrangement joins TRBV27 to TRBJ2-3; checking the TCRdb D call of TRBD2 is not possible without DNA. The CDR3 runs to 17 residues. Germline loops: CDR1 MNHEY, CDR2 SMNVEV (reference sequence). The CDR3 region is CASSPFGSGSITDTQYF.

The chain employs TRBV9 and TRBJ2-1. This CDR3 is 14 amino acids long. CDR1 and CDR2 (germline): SGDLS, YYNGEE. The CDR3 loop reads CASSDLSSYNEQFF.

V gene TRBV6-1 combines with J gene TRBJ2-6; lacking DNA, the TRBD1 call made by TCRdb goes unchecked. CDR3 length: 14 residues. CDR1 and CDR2 from the germline V gene are MNHNS and SASEGT. The CDR3 region is CASRAGVGANVLTF.

The rearrangement links TRBV5-1 to TRBJ2-3; no DNA is available, so the TRBD2 call from TCRdb remains unchecked. This CDR3 has 15 residues. Germline V lookup: CDR1 SGHRS, CDR2 YFSETQ. CDR3 region: CASRMREARADTQYF. Full variable domain (rest looked up from reference TRBV5-1 and TRBJ2-3): KAGVTQTPRYLIKTRGQQVTLSCSPISGHRSVSWYQQTPGQGLQFLFEYFSETQRNKGNFPGRFSGRQFSNSRSEMNVSTLELGDSALYLCASRMREARADTQYFGPGTRLTVL.

The V gene is TRBV12-3 or TRBV12-4, the J gene TRBJ2-1; the TCRdb call, TRBD2, lacks DNA for checking. CDR3 length: 11 residues. CDR3 protein: CASTSLSEQFF.

The chain uses TRBV6-5 and TRBJ2-7; TCRdb lists TRBD1, though no DNA is available to test this call. This CDR3 comprises 14 residues. CDR1 is MNHEY and CDR2 is SVGAGI in the germline V gene. CDR3 protein: CASSYWTGDYEQYF.

V gene TRBV6-1 combines with J gene TRBJ2-1; TCRdb's D call of TRBD2 is untestable without DNA. The CDR3 runs 16 residues. Germline V gene data show CDR1 as MNHNS and CDR2 as SASEGT. CDR3 sequence reads: CASRALVGSSYNEQFF.

This chain uses TRBV12-3 or TRBV12-4 with TRBJ1-6; the D call of TRBD1 rests on TCRdb alone, since no DNA is present to check it. The CDR3 length is 12 residues. The CDR3 here is CASRDSNSPLHF.

The genes are TRBV29-1 and TRBJ2-2; TCRdb's D call, TRBD1, is unchecked because there is no DNA. The CDR3 spans 15 residues. Germline CDR1 reads SQVTM; CDR2 reads ANQGSEA. CDR3 protein: CSVGGGTGSPGELFF.

The chain employs TRBV6-1 and TRBJ2-7; the D call of TRBD1 rests on TCRdb alone, since no DNA is present to check it. The CDR3 runs 14 residues. The germline gives CDR1 MNHNS, CDR2 SASEGT. CDR3 protein: CASQWGKGVYEQYF.

The chain joins TRBV20-1 to TRBJ2-3; TCRdb calls TRBD2, which cannot be checked without DNA. Germline values: CDR1 DFQATT, CDR2 SNEGSKA (reference sequence). This CDR3 has 15 amino acids. CDR3 loop: CSAFLLAGGIDTQYF.